Presented here are 12 T cell receptor beta chains from one specimen sequenced in a study of CXCR3-negative and CXCR3-positive naive CD8 T cells. The TRB cDNA libraries were prepared by 5' RACE with UMI labels. TCRdb reprocessed the 5' RACE reads, with one entry per CDR3 protein and no DNA. This sample's table has roughly 50,000 distinct CDR3 sequences. The sequencing input was memory CD8+ T cells from blood. These receptors were collected from a human donor in good health. Some clones in this sample may be carry-over from other donors' samples.

The CDR3 loop reads CASRLSSLGVYEQYF. The chain links TRBV28 to TRBJ2-7. The CDR3 is 15 residues long. Germline V CDR1 and CDR2: MDHEN, SYDVKM.

The J gene is TRBJ2-1, the V gene TRBV5-4; TCRdb calls TRBD1, which cannot be checked without DNA. Germline V CDR1 and CDR2: SGHNT, YYREEE (reference sequence). There are 14 residues in the CDR3. CDR3 residues: CASSLWGLGNEQFF.

The CDR3 region is CATDDASTGELFF. The chain has TRBV10-3 and TRBJ2-2; TCRdb indicates TRBD2, and absent DNA this call remains unverified. Looked up from germline, CDR1 is ENHRY and CDR2 is SYGVKD. The CDR3 covers 13 residues.

CDR3 region: CASSSGQVSAEAFF. The chain combines TRBV6-5 with TRBJ1-1; absent DNA, TCRdb's TRBD1 call cannot be checked. The germline V gene has CDR1 MNHEY and CDR2 SVGAGI. CDR3 length: 14 amino acids.

This sequence joins TRBV6-2 or TRBV6-3 and TRBJ1-1; without DNA, the TCRdb call of TRBD1 cannot be checked. Germline loops: CDR1 MNHEY, CDR2 SVGEGT. This CDR3 is 17 amino acids long. The CDR3 is CASSYADRDRVMPEAFF.

The chain uses TRBV5-1 and TRBJ2-5; TCRdb's D call, TRBD2, is unchecked because there is no DNA. This CDR3 is built from 16 residues. Per germline, CDR1 SGHRS and CDR2 YFSETQ. CDR3 region: CASSFRVAGETETQYF.

The V gene is TRBV29-1, the J gene TRBJ1-1; as DNA is missing, the TRBD1 call by TCRdb cannot be tested. The CDR3 has 12 amino acids. CDR1 and CDR2 from the germline V gene are SQVTM and ANQGSEA. The chain's CDR3 is CSVWGANTEAFF.

V is TRBV20-1 and J is TRBJ2-7; there is no DNA to check the TCRdb D call of TRBD1. The CDR3 runs to 16 residues. Per the germline V gene, CDR1 is DFQATT and CDR2 is SNEGSKA (reference sequence). Here the CDR3 reads CSARDRTGLVSYEQYF.

The gene calls are TRBV5-6 and TRBJ1-2; TCRdb gives TRBD1 as the D gene, but with no DNA this cannot be confirmed. CDR1 is SGHDT and CDR2 is YYEEEE in the germline V gene. CDR3 length: 14 residues. The CDR3 region is CASSPGGVYYGYTF.

The rearrangement links TRBV29-1 to TRBJ2-1; there is no DNA to check the TCRdb D call of TRBD2. CDR1 is SQVTM, CDR2 ANQGSEA, per germline. This CDR3 is 15 amino acids long. CDR3 amino acids: CSVEGAGESYNEQFF.

V and J are TRBV5-1 and TRBJ1-2. Germline V gene lookup returns CDR1 SGHRS and CDR2 YFSETQ. This CDR3 contains 16 residues. Here the CDR3 reads CASSLVVVGSNYGYTF.

The chain is built from TRBV29-1 and TRBJ2-7; TCRdb's D call of TRBD1 is untestable without DNA. The CDR3 has 12 amino acids. Germline V CDR1 and CDR2: SQVTM, ANQGSEA. Here the CDR3 reads CSVPGPQGEQYF.